This T cell receptor (beta chain) is from a study of shared clonotypes between healthy human individuals. The CDR3 extends over 15 amino acids. Looked up from germline, CDR1 is LGHNT and CDR2 is FRNRAP. V lost 1 base and J lost 5; bases outside the gene matches: 7. This table comes from immunoSEQ multiplex PCR, and its TCRdb copy is limited to in-frame clones, with some not included. The data contain about 2 million clones, 85% to 95% of them singletons. General study points: When naive CD4 clonotypes were compared across a handful of donors, about 4.8% were shared.

In regard to this clone: Antigen specificity is unknown.

Specimen: naive CD4+ T cells sorted from blood. The subset here: CD45RA+ positively selected. The V gene is TRBV12-5, the J gene TRBJ1-2; TRBD1 agrees at 7 bases. The sequence came from a man aged 18 to 35 in good health. This CDR3 is CASGLGVDRSYGYTF. In nucleotides, the CDR3 is TGTGCTAGTGGTTTGGGAGTGGACAGGTCTTATGGCTACACCTTC.